The rows below give T cell receptor beta chains drawn from one sample of a study of shared clonotypes between healthy human individuals. Libraries were prepared by immunoSEQ multiplex PCR; TCRdb keeps only in-frame clonotypes and omits some of them. The sample carries about 1.5 million clones, approximately 98% recorded once. Material: naive CD4+ T cells sorted from blood. These receptors originate from a man aged 30 to 39 in good health. Each CDR3 is given with its conserved first and last residue.

v_call cdr3_aa
TRBV6-5 CASSSSPLLGTQYF
TRBV6-5 CASSTQGITGELFF
TRBV18 CASSLLGTEETQYF
TRBV11-3 CASSGGSDTQYF
TRBV7-9 CASSFKPLTSDTQYF
TRBV2 CASRANEDTQYF
TRBV10-1 CATSTGGGEKLFF
TRBV18 CASSPFSGSYNEQFF
TRBV28 CASSFDRYTEAFF
TRBV7-9 CASSLEVGGQFF
TRBV7-2 CASSGFNYGYTF
TRBV11-2 CASSFSSANYGYTF
TRBV9 CASSVEQGPGNTIYF
TRBV2 CASSALTDTQYF
TRBV6-5 CASSYGMTVREAFF
TRBV6-5 CASSTAATNEKLFF
TRBV16 CASSLNRDNEQFF
TRBV6-6 CASSYFGQGPYEQYF
TRBV7-9 CASSLERRQETQYF
TRBV7-9 CASSLARGRDRRNTIYF
TRBV10-3 CAINSGPSTDTQYF
TRBV27 CASSLGRTSGRLKYNEQFF
TRBV5-1 CASSSIPSGVRVHEQFF
TRBV27 CASTGGRSYNEQFF
TRBV7-2 CASSKGLAGGRSTDTQYF
TRBV6-6 CASSYTENTGELFF
TRBV5-4 CASSVLPGQRSHNEQFF
TRBV6-5 CASSYLLFDKTGELFF
TRBV7-9 CASSLTDITYEQYF
TRBV11-2 CASSLLEADEQYF
TRBV7-9 CASTLNVGRGTDTQYF